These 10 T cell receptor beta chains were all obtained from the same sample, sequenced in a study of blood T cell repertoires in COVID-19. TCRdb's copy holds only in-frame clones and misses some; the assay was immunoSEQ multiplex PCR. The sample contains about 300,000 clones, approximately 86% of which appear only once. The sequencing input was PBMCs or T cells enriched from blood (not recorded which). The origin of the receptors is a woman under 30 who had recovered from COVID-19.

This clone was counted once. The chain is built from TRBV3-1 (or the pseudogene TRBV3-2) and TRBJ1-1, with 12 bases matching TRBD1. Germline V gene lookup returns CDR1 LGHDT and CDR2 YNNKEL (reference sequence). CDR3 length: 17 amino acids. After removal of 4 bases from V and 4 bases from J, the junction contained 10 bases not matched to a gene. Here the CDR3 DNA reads TGTGCCAGCAGCCCGAACCCGGGACAGGGGGCAGTCACTGAAGCTTTCTTT. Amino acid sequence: CASSPNPGQGAVTEAFF.

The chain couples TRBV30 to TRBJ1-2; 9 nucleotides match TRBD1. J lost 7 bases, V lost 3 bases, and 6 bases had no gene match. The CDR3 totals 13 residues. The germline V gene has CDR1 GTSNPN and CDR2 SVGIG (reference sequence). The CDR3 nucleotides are TGTGCCTGGAGGCAAGACAGGGGGGGTGGCTACACCTTC. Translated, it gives CAWRQDRGGGYTF.

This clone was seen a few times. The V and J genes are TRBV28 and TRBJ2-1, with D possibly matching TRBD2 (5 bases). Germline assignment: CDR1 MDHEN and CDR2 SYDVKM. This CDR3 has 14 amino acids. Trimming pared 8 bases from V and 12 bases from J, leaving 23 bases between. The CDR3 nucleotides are TGTGCCAGCTGCCGGTCCGGACTTGGGGATGGGCAGTTCTTC. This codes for CASCRSGLGDGQFF.

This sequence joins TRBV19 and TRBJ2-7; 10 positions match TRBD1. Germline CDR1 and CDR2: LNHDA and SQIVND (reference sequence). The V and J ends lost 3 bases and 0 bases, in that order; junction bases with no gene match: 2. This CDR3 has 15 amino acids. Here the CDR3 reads CASSMDRGGSYEQYF. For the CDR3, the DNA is TGTGCCAGTAGTATGGACAGGGGGGGCTCCTACGAGCAGTACTTC.

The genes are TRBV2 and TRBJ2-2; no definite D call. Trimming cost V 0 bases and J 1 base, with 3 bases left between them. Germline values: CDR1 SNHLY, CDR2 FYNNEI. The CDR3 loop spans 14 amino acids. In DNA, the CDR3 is TGTGCCAGCAGTGAAGCCCGGAACACCGGGGAGCTGTTTTTT. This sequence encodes CASSEARNTGELFF.

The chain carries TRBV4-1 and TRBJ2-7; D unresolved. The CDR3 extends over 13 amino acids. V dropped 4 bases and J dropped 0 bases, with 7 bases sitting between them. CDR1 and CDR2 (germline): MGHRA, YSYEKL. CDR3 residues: CASSPASSYEQYF. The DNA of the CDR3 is TGCGCCAGCAGCCCAGCTAGCTCCTACGAGCAGTACTTC.

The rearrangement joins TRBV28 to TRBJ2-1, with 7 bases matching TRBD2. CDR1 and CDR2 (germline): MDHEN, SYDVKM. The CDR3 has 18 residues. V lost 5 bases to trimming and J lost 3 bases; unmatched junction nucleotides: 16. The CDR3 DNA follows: TGTGCCAGCAGTCGAAAACTTTCTAGCGGACCCTACTACAATGAGCAGTTCTTC. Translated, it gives CASSRKLSSGPYYNEQFF.

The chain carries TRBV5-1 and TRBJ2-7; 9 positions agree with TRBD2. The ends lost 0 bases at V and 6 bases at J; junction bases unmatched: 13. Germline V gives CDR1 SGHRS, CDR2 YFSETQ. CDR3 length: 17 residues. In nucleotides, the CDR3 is TGCGCCAGCAGCTTGGGTGGTAGCGGGAGCGTCGATGGCGAGCAGTACTTC. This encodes CASSLGGSGSVDGEQYF.

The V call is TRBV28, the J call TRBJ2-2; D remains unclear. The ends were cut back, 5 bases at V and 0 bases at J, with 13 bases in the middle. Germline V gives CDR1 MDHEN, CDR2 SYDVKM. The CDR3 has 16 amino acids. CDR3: CASSAIVTANTGELFF. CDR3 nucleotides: TGTGCCAGCAGTGCGATAGTCACCGCGAACACCGGGGAGCTGTTTTTT.

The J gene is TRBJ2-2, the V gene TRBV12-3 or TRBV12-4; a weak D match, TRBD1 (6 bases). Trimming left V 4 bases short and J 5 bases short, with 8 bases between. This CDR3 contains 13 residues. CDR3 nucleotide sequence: TGTGCCAGCAGTTCCACAGGGACCGGGGAGCTGTTTTTT. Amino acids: CASSSTGTGELFF.